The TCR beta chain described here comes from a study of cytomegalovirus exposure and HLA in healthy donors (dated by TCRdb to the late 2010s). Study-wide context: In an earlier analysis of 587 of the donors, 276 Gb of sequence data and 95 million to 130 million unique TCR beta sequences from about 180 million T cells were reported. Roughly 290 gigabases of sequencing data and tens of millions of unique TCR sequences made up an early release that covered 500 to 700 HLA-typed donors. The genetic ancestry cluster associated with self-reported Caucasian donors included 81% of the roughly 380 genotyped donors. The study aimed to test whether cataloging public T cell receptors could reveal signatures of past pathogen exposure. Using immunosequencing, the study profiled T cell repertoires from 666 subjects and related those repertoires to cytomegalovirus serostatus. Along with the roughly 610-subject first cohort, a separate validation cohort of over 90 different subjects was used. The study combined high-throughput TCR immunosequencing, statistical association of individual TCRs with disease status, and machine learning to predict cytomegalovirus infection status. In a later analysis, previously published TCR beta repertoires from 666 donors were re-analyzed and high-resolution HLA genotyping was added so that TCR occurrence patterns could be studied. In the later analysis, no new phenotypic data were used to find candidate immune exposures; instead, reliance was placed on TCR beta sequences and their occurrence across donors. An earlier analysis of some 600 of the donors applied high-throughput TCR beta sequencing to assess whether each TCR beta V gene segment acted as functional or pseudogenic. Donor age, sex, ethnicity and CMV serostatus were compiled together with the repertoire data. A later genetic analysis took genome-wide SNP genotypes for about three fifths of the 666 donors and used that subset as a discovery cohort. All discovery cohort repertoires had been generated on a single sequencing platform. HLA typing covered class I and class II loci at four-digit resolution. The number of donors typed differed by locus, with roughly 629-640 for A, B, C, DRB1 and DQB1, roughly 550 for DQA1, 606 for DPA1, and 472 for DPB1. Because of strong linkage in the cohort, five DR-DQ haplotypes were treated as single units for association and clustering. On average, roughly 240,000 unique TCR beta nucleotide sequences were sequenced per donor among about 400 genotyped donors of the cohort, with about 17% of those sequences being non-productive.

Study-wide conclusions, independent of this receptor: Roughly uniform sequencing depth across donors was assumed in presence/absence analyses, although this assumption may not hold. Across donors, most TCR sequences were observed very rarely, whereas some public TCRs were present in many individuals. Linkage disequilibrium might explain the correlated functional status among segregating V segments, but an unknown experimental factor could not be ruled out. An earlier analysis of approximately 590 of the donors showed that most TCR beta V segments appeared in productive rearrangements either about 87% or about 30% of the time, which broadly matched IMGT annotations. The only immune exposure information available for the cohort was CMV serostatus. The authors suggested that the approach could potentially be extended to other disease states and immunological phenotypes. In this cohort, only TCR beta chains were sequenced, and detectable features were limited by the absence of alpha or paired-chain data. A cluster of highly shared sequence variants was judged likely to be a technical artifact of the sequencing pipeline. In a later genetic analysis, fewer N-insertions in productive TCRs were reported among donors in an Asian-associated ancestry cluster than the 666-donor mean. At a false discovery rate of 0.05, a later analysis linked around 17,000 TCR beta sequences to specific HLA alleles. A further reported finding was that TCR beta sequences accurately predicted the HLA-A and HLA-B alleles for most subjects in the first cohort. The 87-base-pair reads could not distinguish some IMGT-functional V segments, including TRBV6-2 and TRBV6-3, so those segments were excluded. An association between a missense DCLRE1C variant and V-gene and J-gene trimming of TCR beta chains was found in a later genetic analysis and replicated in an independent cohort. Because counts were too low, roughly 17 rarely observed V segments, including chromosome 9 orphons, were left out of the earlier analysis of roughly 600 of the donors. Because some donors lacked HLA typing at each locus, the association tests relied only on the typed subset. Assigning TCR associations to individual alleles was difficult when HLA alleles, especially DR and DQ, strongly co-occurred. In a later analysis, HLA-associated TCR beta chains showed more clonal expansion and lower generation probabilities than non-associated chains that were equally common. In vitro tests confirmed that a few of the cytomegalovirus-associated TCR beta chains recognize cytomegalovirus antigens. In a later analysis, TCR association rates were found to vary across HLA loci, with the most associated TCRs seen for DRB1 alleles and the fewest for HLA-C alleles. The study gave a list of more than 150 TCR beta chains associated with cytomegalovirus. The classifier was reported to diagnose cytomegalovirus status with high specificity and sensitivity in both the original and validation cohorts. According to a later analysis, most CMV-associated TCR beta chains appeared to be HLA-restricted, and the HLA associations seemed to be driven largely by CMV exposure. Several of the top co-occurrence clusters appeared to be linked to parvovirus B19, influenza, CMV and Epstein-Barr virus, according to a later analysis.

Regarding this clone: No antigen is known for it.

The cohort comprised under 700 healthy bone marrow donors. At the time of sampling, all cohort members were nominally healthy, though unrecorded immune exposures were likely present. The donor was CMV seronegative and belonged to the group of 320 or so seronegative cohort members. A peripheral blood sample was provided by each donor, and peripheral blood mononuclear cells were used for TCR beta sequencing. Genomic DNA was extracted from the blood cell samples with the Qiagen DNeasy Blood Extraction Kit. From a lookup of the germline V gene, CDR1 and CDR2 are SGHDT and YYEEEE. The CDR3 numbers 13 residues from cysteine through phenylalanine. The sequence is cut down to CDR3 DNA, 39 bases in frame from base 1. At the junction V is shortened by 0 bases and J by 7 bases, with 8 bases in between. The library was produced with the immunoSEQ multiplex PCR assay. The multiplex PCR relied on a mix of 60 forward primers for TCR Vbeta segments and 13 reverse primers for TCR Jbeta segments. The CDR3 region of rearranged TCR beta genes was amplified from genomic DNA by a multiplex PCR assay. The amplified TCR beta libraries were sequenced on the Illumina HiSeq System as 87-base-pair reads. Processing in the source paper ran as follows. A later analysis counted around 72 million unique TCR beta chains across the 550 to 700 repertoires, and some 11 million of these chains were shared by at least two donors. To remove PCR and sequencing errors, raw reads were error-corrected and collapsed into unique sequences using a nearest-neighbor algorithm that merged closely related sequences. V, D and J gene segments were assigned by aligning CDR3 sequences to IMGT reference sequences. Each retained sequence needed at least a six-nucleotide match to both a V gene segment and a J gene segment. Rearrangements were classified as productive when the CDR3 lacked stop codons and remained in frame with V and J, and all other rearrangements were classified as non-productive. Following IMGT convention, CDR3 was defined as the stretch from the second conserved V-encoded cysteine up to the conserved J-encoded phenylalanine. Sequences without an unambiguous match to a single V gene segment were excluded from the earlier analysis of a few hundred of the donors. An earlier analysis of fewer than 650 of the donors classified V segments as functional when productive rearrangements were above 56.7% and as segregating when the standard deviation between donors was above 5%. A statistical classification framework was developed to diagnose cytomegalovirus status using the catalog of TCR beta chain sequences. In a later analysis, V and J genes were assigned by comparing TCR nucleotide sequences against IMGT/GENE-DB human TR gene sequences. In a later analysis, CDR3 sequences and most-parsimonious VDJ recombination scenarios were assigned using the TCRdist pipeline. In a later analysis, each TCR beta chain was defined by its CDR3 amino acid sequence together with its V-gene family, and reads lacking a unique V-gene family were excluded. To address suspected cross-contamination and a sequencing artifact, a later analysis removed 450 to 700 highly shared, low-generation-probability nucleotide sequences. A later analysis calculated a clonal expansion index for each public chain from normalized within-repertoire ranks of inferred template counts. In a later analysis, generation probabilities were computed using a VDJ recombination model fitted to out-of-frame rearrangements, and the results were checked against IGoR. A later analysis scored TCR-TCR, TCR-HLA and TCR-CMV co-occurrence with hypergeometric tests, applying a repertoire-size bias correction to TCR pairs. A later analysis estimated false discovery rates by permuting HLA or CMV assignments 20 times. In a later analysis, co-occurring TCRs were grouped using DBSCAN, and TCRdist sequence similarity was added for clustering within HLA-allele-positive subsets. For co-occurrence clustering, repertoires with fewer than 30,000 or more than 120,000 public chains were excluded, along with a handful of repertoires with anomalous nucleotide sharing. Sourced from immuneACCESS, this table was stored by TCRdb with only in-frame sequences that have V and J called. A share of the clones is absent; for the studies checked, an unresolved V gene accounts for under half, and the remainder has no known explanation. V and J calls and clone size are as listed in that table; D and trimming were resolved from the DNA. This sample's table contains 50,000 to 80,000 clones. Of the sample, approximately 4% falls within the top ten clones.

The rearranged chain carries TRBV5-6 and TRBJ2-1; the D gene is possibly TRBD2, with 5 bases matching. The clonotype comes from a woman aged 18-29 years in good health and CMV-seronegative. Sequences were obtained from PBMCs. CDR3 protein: CASSLVATNEQFF. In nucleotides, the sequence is TGTGCCAGCAGCTTGGTAGCGACGAATGAGCAGTTCTTC.